This T cell receptor beta chain is drawn from a study of T cell changes during pregnancy in multiple sclerosis. This CDR3 spans 15 amino acids. Germline-derived CDR1 and CDR2 are MNHEY and SVGAGI. Trimming shortened V by 8 bases and J by 0 bases, and 16 bases separated the two germline ends. This clone has just one count. Profiled with immunoSEQ multiplex PCR; TCRdb holds only in-frame clones, not every one. The sample has fewer than 85,000 clones; 89% are singletons. The TCR sequence derives from a female donor with multiple sclerosis, enrolled in a pregnancy study. Sequencing was performed on peripheral blood, taken before pregnancy. The gene calls are TRBV6-5 and TRBJ1-1, with D possibly TRBD1 on 6 matching bases. The CDR3 nucleotides are TGTGCCAGCGGTGGCCTTTGGGGGCTGAACACTGAAGCTTTCTTT. It yields the protein CASGGLWGLNTEAFF.